Within the sample, the clone carrying this T cell receptor beta chain is medium-sized. The antigen is not known. TCRdb passed the 5' RACE reads through MiXCR, listing each CDR3 protein once. The sample holds about 20,000 distinct CDR3 sequences, around 8% seen once. CDR1 and CDR2 (germline): LNHDA, SQIVND (reference sequence). The CDR3 runs to 15 residues. Trimming at V came to 0 bases and at J to 4 bases, leaving 4 bases not matched to a gene. Time point defined: sample taken at primary tumor resection. There were some 76 donors, all of them untreated patients with early-stage non-small cell lung cancer. No cells were sorted before sequencing. The whole RNA sequenced was extracted from tumor, nontumor lung or frozen PBMC. These data come from a study of spatial heterogeneity in lung cancer. At the level of the study: Mean representation of each unique TCR and UMI combination in the raw reads exceeded 9.5 occurrences. Study-wide findings and caveats: For expanded intratumoral alpha and beta TCRs, counts tracked tumor mutation counts.

The material sequenced was lung tumor tissue, taken at surgery. This receptor was obtained from a male donor with early-stage non-small cell lung cancer. This chain uses TRBV19 with TRBJ2-3; 7 positions agree with TRBD2. This chain's CDR3 is CASSIDVSGADTQYF. DNA for the CDR3: TGTGCCAGTAGTATAGATGTGAGCGGGGCAGATACGCAGTATTTT. Based on the CDR3 plus reference TRBV19 and TRBJ2-3, the full variable domain is DGGITQSPKYLFRKEGQNVTLSCEQNLNHDAMYWYRQDPGQGLRLIYYSQIVNDFQKGDIAEGYSVSREKKESFPLTVTSAQKNPTAFYLCASSIDVSGADTQYFGPGTRLTVL.